The rows below give T cell receptor beta chains drawn from one sample of a study of T-cell reconstitution after alpha-beta-depleted transplantation in children. TCRdb re-called the PCR reads through MiXCR, storing one row per CDR3 protein. The top ten clones hold roughly 2.3% of a sample with fewer than 700,000 distinct CDR3 sequences, 13% of them seen once. The sequencing here drew on PBMCs, mostly from graft donor cells, taken 360 days after TCRalphabeta/CD19-depleted stem cell transplant. Receptors originate from a male patient younger than 18 who had a stem cell transplant for acute myeloid leukemia, so the T cells may come from the graft donor. Each CDR3 is given with its conserved first and last residue. Each record gives: V gene, clone size, J gene, CDR3 protein. Where a row states a size, it is once, few, many or the class of an expanded clone; other rows omit it.

V: TRBV9
size: many
J: TRBJ1-4
CDR3: CASSGEKGAANEKLFF

V: TRBV29-1
size: many
J: TRBJ2-7
CDR3: CSDSRHRSYEQYF

V: TRBV29-1
size: .
J: TRBJ2-2
CDR3: CSVGGQRANTGELFF

V: TRBV28
size: .
J: TRBJ1-4
CDR3: CASSPLLSNEKLFF

V: TRBV12-3/TRBV12-4
size: few
J: TRBJ2-2
CDR3: CASVAGLMAGELFF

V: TRBV5-1
size: .
J: TRBJ2-1
CDR3: CASSFGTGSYNEQFF

V: TRBV29-1
size: .
J: TRBJ2-1
CDR3: CSVARDTYNEQFF

V: TRBV7-9
size: many
J: TRBJ2-1
CDR3: CASSALAAGYNEQFF

V: TRBV20-1
size: few
J: TRBJ2-2
CDR3: CSASPPLAGVTRGGELFF

V: TRBV2
size: few
J: TRBJ2-3
CDR3: CASSSEMWDTQYF

V: TRBV4-2
size: many
J: TRBJ2-1
CDR3: CASSQGLAGAFEQFF

V: TRBV15
size: few
J: TRBJ2-7
CDR3: CATSRGGQEHEQYF

V: TRBV4-3
size: .
J: TRBJ2-7
CDR3: CASSHISGTASYEQYF

V: TRBV9
size: many
J: TRBJ1-5
CDR3: CASSGGTSNQPQHF

V: TRBV24-1
size: many
J: TRBJ2-1
CDR3: CATSGPRTIYNEQFF

V: TRBV11-3
size: few
J: TRBJ2-1
CDR3: CASSVEGDGSYNEQFF

V: TRBV30
size: .
J: TRBJ2-7
CDR3: CAWTSGSSYEQYF

V: TRBV14
size: .
J: TRBJ2-1
CDR3: CASSPKRGSTVFNEQFF

V: TRBV29-1
size: few
J: TRBJ2-5
CDR3: CSVRGQPQETQYF

V: TRBV7-3
size: .
J: TRBJ1-1
CDR3: CASSTGGGGTEAFF

V: TRBV28
size: few
J: TRBJ1-2
CDR3: CASADSPPDGYTF

V: TRBV7-6
size: .
J: TRBJ2-3
CDR3: CASSLRLAGYTDTQYF

V: TRBV12-3/TRBV12-4
size: many
J: TRBJ2-5
CDR3: CASSRLRQETQYF

V: TRBV7-2
size: .
J: TRBJ2-5
CDR3: CASSLVAGAPLQETQYF

V: TRBV20-1
size: few
J: TRBJ1-4
CDR3: CSATWDRFNEKLFF

V: TRBV10-3
size: .
J: TRBJ2-5
CDR3: CAIRPRDGTQYF

V: TRBV20-1
size: .
J: TRBJ2-1
CDR3: CSATGDRRYNEQFF

V: TRBV30
size: few
J: TRBJ2-3
CDR3: CAWNGVSSTDTQYF